A single sample gave rise to the 13 T cell receptor beta chains below, sequenced in a study of cytomegalovirus exposure and HLA in healthy donors. PCR was performed using 60 Vbeta and 13 Jbeta primers. Measured with immunoSEQ multiplex PCR; TCRdb has only the in-frame clones, and not every one. The table shows 150,000 to 200,000 clones, with around 81% occurring only once. Specimen: PBMCs. Receptor source: a woman in her thirties in good health and CMV-seropositive.

The rearrangement joins TRBV10-2 to TRBJ1-1; 7 nucleotides agree with TRBD1. Trimming at V came to 7 bases and at J to 6 bases, leaving 8 bases not matched to a gene. Per germline, CDR1 WSHSY and CDR2 SAAADI. This CDR3 region has 13 residues. The CDR3, as DNA: TGCGCCAGCAACGCAGGGGGGTACTCTGAAGCTTTCTTT. Translation: CASNAGGYSEAFF.

This clone was found a few times. The chain recombines TRBV11-3 with TRBJ2-3; 8 positions agree with TRBD1. The CDR3 spans 14 residues. Germline CDR1 SGHNT, CDR2 YENEEA. Trimming at V came to 5 bases and at J to 1 base, leaving 2 bases not matched to a gene. The CDR3 sequence is CASSPGQGTDTQYF. The CDR3 coding sequence is TGTGCCAGCAGCCCGGGACAGGGCACAGATACGCAGTATTTT.

The chain carries TRBV5-1 and TRBJ1-2; 10 bases are shared with TRBD1. Germline values: CDR1 SGHRS, CDR2 YFSETQ. Trimming removed 4 bases from V and 5 bases from J; junction bases left unmatched: 5. The CDR3 sequence is 14 residues long. CDR3 loop: CASSRQGAEYGYTF. The CDR3, as DNA: TGCGCCAGCAGCCGACAGGGGGCTGAGTATGGCTACACCTTC.

This rearrangement joins TRBV13 to TRBJ2-2; D is unclear. V shed 1 base and J shed 1 base, with 7 bases lying between them. The CDR3 contains 15 residues. CDR1 is PRHDT and CDR2 is FYEKMQ in the germline V gene (reference sequence). CDR3 DNA: TGTGCCAGCAGCTTAGTCCTAGGGAACACCGGGGAGCTGTTTTTT. It yields the protein CASSLVLGNTGELFF.

This clone was observed once. This chain uses TRBV19 with TRBJ2-1; 7 nucleotides match TRBD1. Germline CDR1 is LNHDA and CDR2 is SQIVND (reference sequence). The J segment lost 7 bases and the V segment lost 5 bases, leaving 2 bases of the junction unmatched. The CDR3 contains 12 residues. The CDR3 sequence: CASSVTGNEQFF. The CDR3 DNA reads as TGTGCCAGTAGTGTGACAGGGAATGAGCAGTTCTTC.

This clone has just one count. The rearrangement uses TRBV7-9 and TRBJ2-3, with 8 bases fitting TRBD1. Germline loops: CDR1 SEHNR, CDR2 FQNEAQ (reference sequence). The CDR3 contains 16 residues. J lost 3 bases, V lost 4 bases, and 9 bases had no gene match. The CDR3 DNA sequence: TGTGCCAGCAGCTCGGACCCAGGGGGCTGGACAGATACGCAGTATTTT. This encodes CASSSDPGGWTDTQYF.

The chain is built from TRBV7-9 and TRBJ1-2; a weak D match, TRBD1 (5 bases). The V gene's germline CDR1 is SEHNR and CDR2 FQNEAQ (reference sequence). The CDR3 runs 14 residues. Trimming left V 3 bases short and J 0 bases short, with 8 bases between. The DNA for the CDR3 is TGTGCCAGCAGCTTGACCAGGGCTAACTATGGCTACACCTTC. This gives the protein CASSLTRANYGYTF.

This chain joins TRBV2 and TRBJ1-2; the D gene is possibly TRBD1 (6 bases). Germline loops: CDR1 SNHLY, CDR2 FYNNEI. The CDR3 loop spans 12 amino acids. Trimming pared 9 bases from V and 3 bases from J, leaving 11 bases between. In nucleotides, the CDR3 is TGTGCCAGTACAGGGTTGGACTATGGCTACACCTTC. It is translated as CASTGLDYGYTF.

V usage is TRBV6-1 and J usage is TRBJ1-1; D is undetermined. The V end was cut by 1 base, the J end by 7 bases, with 13 bases between. The CDR3 is made up of 14 amino acids. Germline lookup yields CDR1 MNHNS and CDR2 SASEGT. CDR3 protein: CASSEGEFRSEAFF. The CDR3 DNA is TGTGCCAGCAGTGAAGGAGAGTTCCGGAGTGAAGCTTTCTTT.

V gene TRBV7-9 combines with J gene TRBJ2-1, with D maybe TRBD1 (6 bases). V lost 5 bases to trimming and J lost 1 base, with 15 bases between them. The CDR3 spans 16 residues. Germline assignment: CDR1 SEHNR and CDR2 FQNEAQ (reference sequence). The CDR3, as DNA: TGTGCCAGCAGCCATTGGAGTGGACAGTCCTACAATGAGCAGTTCTTC. It yields the protein CASSHWSGQSYNEQFF.

The CDR3 DNA follows: TGTGCCAGCAGTACTACAGGGGTGGCTGGAAACACCATATATTTT. It specifies CASSTTGVAGNTIYF. The chain links TRBV6-5 to TRBJ1-3; 7 bases agree with TRBD1. Germline CDR1 reads MNHEY; CDR2 reads SVGAGI. The CDR3 contains 15 residues. With V trimmed by 5 bases and J by 2 bases, 6 bases remained unmatched.

The rearrangement joins TRBV28 to TRBJ1-2, with 9 positions matching TRBD1. The CDR3 is made up of 16 amino acids. Germline CDR1 MDHEN, CDR2 SYDVKM. The V gene end was trimmed by 5 bases and the J gene end by 5 bases; junction bases not matched to a gene: 12. CDR3 in amino acids: CASSPGGTGWKYGYTF. In DNA form, the CDR3 reads TGTGCCAGCAGTCCGGGGGGGACAGGGTGGAAGTATGGCTACACCTTC.

The V call is TRBV27, the J call TRBJ1-4; weak D call: TRBD1 (6 bases). There are 14 residues in the CDR3. Germline CDR1 is MNHEY and CDR2 is SMNVEV (reference sequence). V was pared by 3 bases and J by 8 bases, with 13 bases between. CDR3 DNA sequence: TGTGCCAGCAGTTTTAGGGGGGGCTGGGAAAAACTGTTTTTT. Protein product: CASSFRGGWEKLFF.